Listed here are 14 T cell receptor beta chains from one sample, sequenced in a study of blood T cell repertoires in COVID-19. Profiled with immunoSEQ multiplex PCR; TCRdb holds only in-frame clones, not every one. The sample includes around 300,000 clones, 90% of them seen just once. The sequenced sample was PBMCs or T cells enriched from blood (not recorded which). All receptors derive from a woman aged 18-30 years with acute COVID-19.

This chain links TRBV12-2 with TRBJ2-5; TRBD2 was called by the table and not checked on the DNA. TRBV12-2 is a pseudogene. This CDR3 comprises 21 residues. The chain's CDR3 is CASRLKIGTSGDPPTIETQYF. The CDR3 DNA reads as TGTGCAAGTCGCTTAAAAATTGGGACTAGCGGGGACCCCCCGACAATAGAGACCCAGTACTTC.

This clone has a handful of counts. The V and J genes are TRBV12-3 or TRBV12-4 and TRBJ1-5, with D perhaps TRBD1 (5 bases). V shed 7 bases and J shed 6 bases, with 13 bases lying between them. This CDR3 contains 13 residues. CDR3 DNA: TGTGCCAGCACCCAGGGATGGGGTCAGCCCCAGCATTTT. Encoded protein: CASTQGWGQPQHF.

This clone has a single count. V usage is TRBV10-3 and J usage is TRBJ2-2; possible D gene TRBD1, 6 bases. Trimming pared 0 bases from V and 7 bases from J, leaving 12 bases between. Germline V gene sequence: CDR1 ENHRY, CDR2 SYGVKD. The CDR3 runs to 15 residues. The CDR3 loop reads CAISESAGAGGELFF. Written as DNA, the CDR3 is TGTGCCATCAGTGAGTCGGCAGGGGCAGGCGGGGAGCTGTTTTTT.

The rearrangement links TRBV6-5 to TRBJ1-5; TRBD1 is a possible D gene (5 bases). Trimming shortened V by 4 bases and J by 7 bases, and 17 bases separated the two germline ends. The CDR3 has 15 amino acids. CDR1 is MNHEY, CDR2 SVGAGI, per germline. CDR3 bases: TGTGCCAGCAGTTCCACCGGGCAGGGATCCCAGCCCCAGCATTTT. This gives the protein CASSSTGQGSQPQHF.

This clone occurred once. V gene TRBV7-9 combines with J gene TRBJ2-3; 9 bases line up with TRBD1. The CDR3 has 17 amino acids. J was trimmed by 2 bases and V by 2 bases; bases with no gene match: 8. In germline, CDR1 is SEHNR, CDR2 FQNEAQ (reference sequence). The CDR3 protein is CASSLRGQGLSTDTQYF. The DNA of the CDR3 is TGTGCCAGCAGCTTAAGGGGACAGGGACTTTCCACAGATACGCAGTATTTT. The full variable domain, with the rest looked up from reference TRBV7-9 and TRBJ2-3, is DTGVSQNPRHKITKRGQNVTFRCDPISEHNRLYWYRQTLGQGPEFLTYFQNEAQLEKSRLLSDRFSAERPKGSFSTLEIQRTEQGDSAMYLCASSLRGQGLSTDTQYFGPGTRLTVL.

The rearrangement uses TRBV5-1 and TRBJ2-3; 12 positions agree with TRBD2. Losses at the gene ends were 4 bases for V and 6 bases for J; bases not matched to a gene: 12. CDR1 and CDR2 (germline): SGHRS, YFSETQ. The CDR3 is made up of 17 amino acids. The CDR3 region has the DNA TGCGCCAGCAGCCTGGAGGCTAGCGGGAGGGCAGGGGATACGCAGTATTTT. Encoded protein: CASSLEASGRAGDTQYF.

The CDR3 loop reads CASSERARTGELFF. The CDR3 DNA sequence: TGTGCCAGCAGTGAACGAGCGCGGACCGGGGAGCTGTTTTTT. The V gene is TRBV6-1, the J gene TRBJ2-2; D is undetermined. The CDR3 runs 14 residues. The V gene lost 2 bases and the J gene lost 5 bases, with 9 bases spanning the gap. Germline lookup yields CDR1 MNHNS and CDR2 SASEGT.

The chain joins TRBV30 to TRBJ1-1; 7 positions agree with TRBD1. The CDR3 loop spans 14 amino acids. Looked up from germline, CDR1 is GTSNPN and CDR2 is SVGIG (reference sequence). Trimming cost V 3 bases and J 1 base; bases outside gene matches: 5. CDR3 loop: CAWRMTGRNTEAFF. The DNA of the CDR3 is TGTGCCTGGAGAATGACAGGGAGGAACACTGAAGCTTTCTTT.

In nucleotides, the CDR3 is TGTGCCAGCAGCAGACCCGGGACTAGCACAGATACGCAGTATTTT. Its protein is CASSRPGTSTDTQYF. The chain recombines TRBV5-4 with TRBJ2-3, with a tentative D call TRBD2 (6 bases). The CDR3 consists of 15 residues. Trimming pared 4 bases from V and 0 bases from J, leaving 12 bases between. Looked up from germline, CDR1 is SGHNT and CDR2 is YYREEE (reference sequence).

CDR3 nucleotides: TGTGCCAGCAGCTCGACCCCCCGACAGGGGGCATCCGCCGGGGAGCTGTTTTTT. Its translation is CASSSTPRQGASAGELFF. V gene TRBV7-3 combines with J gene TRBJ2-2; 10 bases fit TRBD1. Unmatched junction bases numbered 14, after V lost 4 bases and J lost 6 bases. Per germline, CDR1 SGHTA and CDR2 FQGTGA. The CDR3 has 18 residues.

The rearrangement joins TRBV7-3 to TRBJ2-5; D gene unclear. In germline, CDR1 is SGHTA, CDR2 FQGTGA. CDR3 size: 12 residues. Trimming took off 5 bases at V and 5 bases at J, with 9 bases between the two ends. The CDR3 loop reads CASSPTGETQYF. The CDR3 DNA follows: TGTGCCAGCAGCCCTACCGGGGAGACCCAGTACTTC.

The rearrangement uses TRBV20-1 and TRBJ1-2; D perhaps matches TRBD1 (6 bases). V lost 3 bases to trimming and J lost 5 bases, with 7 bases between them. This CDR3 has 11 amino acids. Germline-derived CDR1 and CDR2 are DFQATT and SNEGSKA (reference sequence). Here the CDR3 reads CSARQGYGYTF. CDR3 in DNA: TGCAGTGCTAGGCAGGGGTATGGCTACACCTTC.

CDR3 sequence reads: CASSLALPRGRGQPQHF. The CDR3 bases are TGTGCCAGCAGCTTAGCTCTCCCCAGGGGCCGTGGTCAGCCCCAGCATTTT. The chain uses TRBV7-2 and TRBJ1-5; possible D gene TRBD1, 6 bases. V was trimmed by 0 bases and J by 6 bases, leaving 18 bases between them. CDR1 and CDR2 from the germline V gene are SGHTA and FQGNSA. The length of the CDR3 is 17 residues. Based on the CDR3 plus reference TRBV7-2 and TRBJ1-5, the full variable domain is GAGVSQSPSNKVTEKGKDVELRCDPISGHTALYWYRQSLGQGLEFLIYFQGNSAPDKSGLPSDRFSAERTGGSVSTLTIQRTQQEDSAVYLCASSLALPRGRGQPQHFGDGTRLSIL.

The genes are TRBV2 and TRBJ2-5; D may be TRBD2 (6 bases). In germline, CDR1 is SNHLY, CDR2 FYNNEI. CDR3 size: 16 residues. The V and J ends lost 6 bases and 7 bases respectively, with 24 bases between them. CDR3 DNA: TGTGCCAGCAGGAGGGCCACTAGCCCCGAAGGAGGGACCCAGTACTTC. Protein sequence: CASRRATSPEGGTQYF. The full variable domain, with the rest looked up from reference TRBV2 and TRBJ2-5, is EPEVTQTPSHQVTQMGQEVILRCVPISNHLYFYWYRQILGQKVEFLVSFYNNEISEKSEIFDDQFSVERPDGSNFTLKIRSTKLEDSAMYFCASRRATSPEGGTQYFGPGTRLLVL.